This TCR beta chain was found in a study of T-cell memory formation after mild COVID-19. In this sample, this clonotype turned up once. CDR3 size: 16 residues. V was clipped by 5 bases and J by 9 bases, with 23 bases between them. Germline V gene lookup returns CDR1 SEHNR and CDR2 FQNEAQ (reference sequence). MiXCR was run by TCRdb on the 5' RACE reads, yielding one entry per CDR3 protein. The sample has a few hundred thousand distinct CDR3 sequences, approximately 29% seen once. Sequenced material: PBMCs or a T cell subset sorted from them (not recorded which). This rearrangement joins TRBV7-9 to TRBJ2-1; D is perhaps TRBD2 (6 bases). The TCR originated in an adult woman who had mild COVID-19 (a few samples of this study predate the infection). Cell type and time point are not known. CDR3: CASSHASGGYEGEQFF. Here the CDR3 DNA reads TGTGCCAGCAGCCATGCTAGTGGGGGGTACGAAGGTGAGCAGTTCTTC.